This T cell receptor beta chain was recovered during a study of CXCR3-negative and CXCR3-positive naive CD8 T cells (dated by TCRdb to the late 2010s). Study-wide context: In total, some 130 million TRB reads were obtained, corresponding to roughly 1.5 +/- 0.3 million reads per library. Data from 11 donors, pooled across two independent experiments, went into the diversity and physicochemical repertoire analyses. TRBV-TRBJ cluster analysis included naive subsets from five or six donors and memory cells from 3 donors.

Notes on this clonotype: Its antigen remains unidentified.

Sequencing was performed on a NextSeq 550. The Human TCR Profiling Kit (MiLaboratory) was used to prepare UMI-labeled 5' RACE TRB cDNA libraries. The full amount of extracted RNA was used for cDNA synthesis, and the full amount of resulting cDNA was used for PCR amplification. Libraries were prepared in parallel with an identical number of PCR cycles. On the study's bioinformatics: About 54,000 +/- 9,700 unique UMI-labeled TRB cDNA molecules per library were extracted with MIGEC and MiXCR, with at least two reads per UMI required. On average, each library contained about 40,000 +/- 10,000 functional in-frame TRB CDR3 nucleotide clonotypes without stop codons. After downsampling to 5000 UMI-labeled TRB molecules per sample, diversity metrics such as normalized Shannon-Wiener and Chao1 were calculated in VDJtools. VDJtools was used to calculate clonotype-size-weighted physicochemical properties of the central five CDR3 residues, namely interaction energy, strength, volume and Kidera factor 4. Once TCRdb had reprocessed the reads, it stored one entry per CDR3 protein sequence and supplied no DNA. In this record, the V and J calls reflect TCRdb's handling and not the investigators' own analysis. This sample's listing comprises under 110,000 distinct CDR3 sequences. The biggest ten clones account for over 0.35% of the sample.

Study-level results and caveats: Because surface CD5, which is linked to self-reactivity in mice, was comparable between the naive subsets, TCR interaction strength was also inferred from the physicochemical properties of TRB CDR3s. Naive CXCR3-negative and CXCR3-positive cells from the same donor showed similar TRBV-TRBJ usage, whereas memory cells showed distinct patterns. Compared with CXCR3-negative naive cells, CXCR3-positive naive cells had TRB CDR3s with higher hydrophobicity (lower Kidera factor 4), lower energy, and higher strength and volume indices. Both naive subsets had comparably high repertoire diversity, while memory CD8+ T cells had much lower repertoire diversity. CXCR3 expression partially decreased after cryopreservation, so most assays used freshly isolated PBMCs.

Reading the germline V gene gives CDR1 KGHSH and CDR2 LQKENI. Including cysteine and phenylalanine, the CDR3 has 11 amino acids. No coding sequence is recorded. Each CD8+ T cell subset was flow-sorted in triplicate, and 300,000 or so cells per subset were placed directly into RLT lysis buffer. Naive CD8+ T cells were defined stringently as CD45RO-CCR7+CD27+CD95- to exclude memory contaminants. Peripheral blood mononuclear cells were isolated from buffy coats by standard density gradient centrifugation. Naive CXCR3-negative and CXCR3-positive CD8+ T cells were flow-sorted on a FACSAria III. Total RNA was extracted from sorted cells using an RNeasy Mini Kit.

Sequences were obtained from naive CXCR3+ CD8+ T cells from blood. The cell subset or site label for this specimen denotes: CD45RO-CCR7+CD27+CD95- naive CD8+ T cells expressing CXCR3 (TNR3+). This clonotype originated in a human donor in good health. Some clones in this sample may be carry-over from other donors' samples. The sequence links TRBV18 to TRBJ2-1. The CDR3 region reads CASSPSNEQFF.